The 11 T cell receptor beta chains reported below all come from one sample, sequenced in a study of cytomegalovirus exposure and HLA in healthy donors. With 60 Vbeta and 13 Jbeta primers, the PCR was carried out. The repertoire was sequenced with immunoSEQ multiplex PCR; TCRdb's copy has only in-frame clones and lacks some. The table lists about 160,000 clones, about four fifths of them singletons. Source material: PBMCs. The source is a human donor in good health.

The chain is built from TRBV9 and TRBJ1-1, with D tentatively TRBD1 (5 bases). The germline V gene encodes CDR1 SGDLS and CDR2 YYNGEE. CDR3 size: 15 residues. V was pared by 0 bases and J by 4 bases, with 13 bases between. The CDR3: CASSVVLGLLTEAFF. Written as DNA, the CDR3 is TGTGCCAGCAGCGTAGTTCTGGGACTGCTCACTGAAGCTTTCTTT.

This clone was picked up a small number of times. As DNA, the CDR3 is TGCGCCAGCAGCCGGGGACAGGGTATCCCCGGGGAGCTGTTTTTT. Amino acids: CASSRGQGIPGELFF. V usage is TRBV4-3 and J usage is TRBJ2-2; TRBD1 matches 9 bases. Trimming took 4 bases from V and 6 from J; bases not matched to a gene: 6. Germline assignment: CDR1 LGHNA and CDR2 YSLEER. This CDR3 is built from 15 residues.

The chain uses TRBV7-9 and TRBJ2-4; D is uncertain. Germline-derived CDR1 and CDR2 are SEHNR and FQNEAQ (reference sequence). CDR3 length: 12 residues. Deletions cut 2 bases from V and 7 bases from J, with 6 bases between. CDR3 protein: CASSLWPNIQYF. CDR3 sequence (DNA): TGTGCCAGCAGCTTATGGCCCAACATTCAGTACTTC.

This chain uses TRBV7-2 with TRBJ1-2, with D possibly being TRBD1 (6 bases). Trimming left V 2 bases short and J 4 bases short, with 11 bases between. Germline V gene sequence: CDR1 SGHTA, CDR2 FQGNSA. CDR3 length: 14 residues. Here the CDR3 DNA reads TGTGCCAGCAGCTTAACCACAGGGCCCTATGGCTACACCTTC. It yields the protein CASSLTTGPYGYTF. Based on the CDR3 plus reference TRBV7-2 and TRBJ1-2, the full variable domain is GAGVSQSPSNKVTEKGKDVELRCDPISGHTALYWYRQSLGQGLEFLIYFQGNSAPDKSGLPSDRFSAERTGGSVSTLTIQRTQQEDSAVYLCASSLTTGPYGYTFGSGTRLTVV.

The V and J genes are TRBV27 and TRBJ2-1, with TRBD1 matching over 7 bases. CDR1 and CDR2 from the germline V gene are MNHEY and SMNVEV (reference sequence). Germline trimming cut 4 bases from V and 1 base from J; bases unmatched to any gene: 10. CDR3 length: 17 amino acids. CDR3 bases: TGTGCCAGCAGTTGGGGTAGGGGGCAGGTATCCTACAATGAGCAGTTCTTC. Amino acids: CASSWGRGQVSYNEQFF.

CDR3 protein: CASSHRTSGLRNEQFF. The DNA for the CDR3 is TGTGCCAGCAGTCACCGGACTTCTGGGTTGAGGAATGAGCAGTTCTTC. V gene TRBV2 combines with J gene TRBJ2-1, with D possibly TRBD2 on 5 matching bases. The CDR3 is 16 amino acids. The germline V and J ends were trimmed by 5 bases and 7 bases, with 21 bases remaining between them. Looked up from germline, CDR1 is SNHLY and CDR2 is FYNNEI.

The CDR3 region has the DNA TGTGCCAGCAGCGCAACCCCAGTGACATGGTTCGGAAAACTGTTTTTT. This encodes CASSATPVTWFGKLFF. The chain employs TRBV9 and TRBJ1-4; D not certain. Germline loops: CDR1 SGDLS, CDR2 YYNGEE. The germline V and J ends were trimmed by 3 bases and 10 bases, with 22 bases remaining between them. This CDR3 has 16 amino acids.

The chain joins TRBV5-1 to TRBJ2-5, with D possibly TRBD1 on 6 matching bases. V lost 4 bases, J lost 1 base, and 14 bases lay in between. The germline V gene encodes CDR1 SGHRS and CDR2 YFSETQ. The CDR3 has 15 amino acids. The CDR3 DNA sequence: TGCGCCAGCAGCCTCGAGGTACAGGGCCAAGAGACCCAGTACTTC. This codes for CASSLEVQGQETQYF.

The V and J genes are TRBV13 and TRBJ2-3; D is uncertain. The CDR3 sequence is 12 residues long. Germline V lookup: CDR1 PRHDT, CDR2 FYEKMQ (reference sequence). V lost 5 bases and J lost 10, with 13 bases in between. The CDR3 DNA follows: TGTGCCAGCAGCCTTGTGGCAACCCCGCAGTATTTT. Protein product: CASSLVATPQYF.

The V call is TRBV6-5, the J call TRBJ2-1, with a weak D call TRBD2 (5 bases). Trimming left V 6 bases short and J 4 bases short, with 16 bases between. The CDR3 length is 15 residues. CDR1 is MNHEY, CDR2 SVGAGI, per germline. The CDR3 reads CASSTTGIVYNEQFF. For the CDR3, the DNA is TGTGCCAGCAGCACCACCGGGATAGTTTACAATGAGCAGTTCTTC.

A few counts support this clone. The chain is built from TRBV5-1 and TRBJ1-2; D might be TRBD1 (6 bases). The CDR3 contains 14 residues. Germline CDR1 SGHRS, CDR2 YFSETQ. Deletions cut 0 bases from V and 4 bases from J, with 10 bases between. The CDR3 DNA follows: TGCGCCAGCAGCTTGGGGACAGAAATCTATGGCTACACCTTC. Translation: CASSLGTEIYGYTF.